This paragraph covers one T cell receptor (beta chain) sequence. What it binds is not known. The V end lost 6 bases, the J end lost 4 bases, and 16 bases lay between the germline ends. The CDR3 contains 14 residues. Germline V gene lookup returns CDR1 DFQATT and CDR2 SNEGSKA (reference sequence). This record belongs to a study of early T cells in non-severe SARS-CoV-2 infection. Looking at the study overall: It was bulk RNA from unsorted whole blood that was sequenced, and the chains were unpaired.

Study results and limitations: Database matching using VDJdb favored anti-spike CD8 responses, with private and CD4 specificities left missing.

The library protocol tagged individual cDNA molecules with unique molecular identifiers. TCRdb ran MiXCR on the 5' RACE reads and lists one entry per CDR3 protein. Of fewer than 95,000 distinct CDR3 sequences in the sample, approximately 17% were seen once. V and J are TRBV20-1 and TRBJ2-4; either TRBD1 or TRBD2 may fit D (5 bases each). This clonotype was obtained from an adult who was a healthcare worker with PCR-confirmed SARS-CoV-2 infection or an uninfected control (not recorded which). The sample consisted of whole blood, taken at baseline. The CDR3 nucleotides read TGCAGTGCCACCGGGACCCCCGGAAAAAACATTCAGTACTTC. Translated, it gives CSATGTPGKNIQYF.